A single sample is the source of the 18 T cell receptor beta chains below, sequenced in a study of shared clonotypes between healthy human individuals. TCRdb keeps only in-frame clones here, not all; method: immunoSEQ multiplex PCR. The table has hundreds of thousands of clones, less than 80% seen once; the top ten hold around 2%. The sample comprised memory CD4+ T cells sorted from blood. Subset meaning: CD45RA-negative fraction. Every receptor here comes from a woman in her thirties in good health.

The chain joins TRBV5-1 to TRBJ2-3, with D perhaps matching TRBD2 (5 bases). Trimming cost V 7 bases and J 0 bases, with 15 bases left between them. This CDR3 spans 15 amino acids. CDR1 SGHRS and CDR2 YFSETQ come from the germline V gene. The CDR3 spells CASRPEGLSTDTQYF. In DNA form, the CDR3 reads TGCGCCAGCCGCCCTGAAGGACTTAGCACAGATACGCAGTATTTT.

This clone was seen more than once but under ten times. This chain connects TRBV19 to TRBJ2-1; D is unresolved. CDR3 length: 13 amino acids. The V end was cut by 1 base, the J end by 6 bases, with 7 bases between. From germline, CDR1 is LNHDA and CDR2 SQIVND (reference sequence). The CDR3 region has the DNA TGTGCCAGTAGTATAGGACACATCAATGAGCAGTTCTTC. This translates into CASSIGHINEQFF.

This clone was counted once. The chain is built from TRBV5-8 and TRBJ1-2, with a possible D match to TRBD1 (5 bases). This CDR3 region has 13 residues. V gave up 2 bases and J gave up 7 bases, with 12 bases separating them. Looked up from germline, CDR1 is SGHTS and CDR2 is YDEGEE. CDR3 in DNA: TGTGCCAGCAGCTTTTTCCAGGGATTTGGCTACACCTTC. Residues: CASSFFQGFGYTF.

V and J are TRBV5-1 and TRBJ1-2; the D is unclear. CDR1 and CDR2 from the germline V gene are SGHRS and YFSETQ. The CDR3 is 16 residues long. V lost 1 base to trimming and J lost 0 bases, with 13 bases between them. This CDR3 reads CASSLNRQNSNYGYTF. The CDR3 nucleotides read TGCGCCAGCAGCTTGAATCGTCAGAACTCTAACTATGGCTACACCTTC.

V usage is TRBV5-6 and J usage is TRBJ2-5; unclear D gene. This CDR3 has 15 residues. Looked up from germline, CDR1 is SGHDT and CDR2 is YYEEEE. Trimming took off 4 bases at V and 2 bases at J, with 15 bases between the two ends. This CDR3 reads CASSIGPREQETQYF. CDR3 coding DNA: TGTGCCAGCAGCATAGGGCCCCGAGAGCAAGAGACCCAGTACTTC.

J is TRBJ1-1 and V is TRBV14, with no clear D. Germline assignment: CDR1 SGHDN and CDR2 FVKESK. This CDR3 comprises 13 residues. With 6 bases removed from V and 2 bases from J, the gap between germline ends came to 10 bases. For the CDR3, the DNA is TGTGCCAGCAGTCGACAAATTAACACTGAAGCTTTCTTT. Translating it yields CASSRQINTEAFF.

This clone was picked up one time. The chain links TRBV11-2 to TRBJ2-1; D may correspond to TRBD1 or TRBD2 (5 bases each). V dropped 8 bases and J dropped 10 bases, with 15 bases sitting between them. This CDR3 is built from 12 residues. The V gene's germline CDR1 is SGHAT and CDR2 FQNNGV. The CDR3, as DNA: TGTGCCAGCGGGACCTCCCGGATAGAGCAGTTCTTC. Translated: CASGTSRIEQFF.

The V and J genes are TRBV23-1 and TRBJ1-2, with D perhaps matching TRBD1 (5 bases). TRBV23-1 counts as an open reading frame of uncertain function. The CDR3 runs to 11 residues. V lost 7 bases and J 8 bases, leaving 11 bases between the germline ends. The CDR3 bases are TGCGCCAGCAATCCAGGGATCGGCTACACCTTC. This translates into CASNPGIGYTF.

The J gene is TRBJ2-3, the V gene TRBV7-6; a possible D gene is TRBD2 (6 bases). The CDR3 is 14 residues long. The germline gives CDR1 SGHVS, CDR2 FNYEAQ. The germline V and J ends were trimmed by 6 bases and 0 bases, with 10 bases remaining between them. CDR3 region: CASSFGLSTDTQYF. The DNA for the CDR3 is TGTGCCAGCAGTTTTGGACTAAGCACAGATACGCAGTATTTT.

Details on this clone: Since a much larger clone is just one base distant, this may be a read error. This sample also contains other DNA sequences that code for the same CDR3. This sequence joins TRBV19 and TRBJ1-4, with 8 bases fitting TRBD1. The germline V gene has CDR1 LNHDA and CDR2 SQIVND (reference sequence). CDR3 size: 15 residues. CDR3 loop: CASSNPKTGDEKLFF. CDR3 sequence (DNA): TGTGCCAGTAGCAACCCAAAGACAGGGGATGAAAAACTATTTTTT. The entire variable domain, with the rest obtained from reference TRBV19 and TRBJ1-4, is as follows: DGGITQSPKYLFRKEGQNVTLSCEQNLNHDAMYWYRQDPGQGLRLIYYSQIVNDFQKGDIAEGYSVSREKKESFPLTVTSAQKNPTAFYLCASSNPKTGDEKLFFGSGTQLSVL.

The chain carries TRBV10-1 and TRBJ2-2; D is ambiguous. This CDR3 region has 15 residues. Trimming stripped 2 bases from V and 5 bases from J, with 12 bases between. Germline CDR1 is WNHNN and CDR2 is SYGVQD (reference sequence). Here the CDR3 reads CASSEATARTGELFF. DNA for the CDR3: TGCGCCAGCAGTGAGGCCACGGCGCGAACCGGGGAGCTGTTTTTT.

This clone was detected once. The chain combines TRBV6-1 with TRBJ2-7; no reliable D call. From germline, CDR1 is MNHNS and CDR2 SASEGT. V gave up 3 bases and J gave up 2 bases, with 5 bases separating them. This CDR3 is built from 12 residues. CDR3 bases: TGTGCCAGCAGTGAGGCCGCCTACGAGCAGTACTTC. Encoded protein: CASSEAAYEQYF.

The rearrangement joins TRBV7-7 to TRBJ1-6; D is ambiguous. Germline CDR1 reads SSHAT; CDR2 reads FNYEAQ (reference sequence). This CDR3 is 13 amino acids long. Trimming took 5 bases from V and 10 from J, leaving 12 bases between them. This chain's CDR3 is CASSRSTSSPLHF. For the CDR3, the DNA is TGTGCCAGCAGCCGAAGCACCAGCTCACCCCTCCACTTT.

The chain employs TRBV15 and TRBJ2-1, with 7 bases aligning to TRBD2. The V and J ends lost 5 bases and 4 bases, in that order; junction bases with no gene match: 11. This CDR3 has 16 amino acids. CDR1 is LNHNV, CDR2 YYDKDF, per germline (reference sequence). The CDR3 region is CATSEGTSVAYNEQFF. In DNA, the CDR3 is TGTGCCACCAGCGAAGGTACTAGCGTAGCATACAATGAGCAGTTCTTC.

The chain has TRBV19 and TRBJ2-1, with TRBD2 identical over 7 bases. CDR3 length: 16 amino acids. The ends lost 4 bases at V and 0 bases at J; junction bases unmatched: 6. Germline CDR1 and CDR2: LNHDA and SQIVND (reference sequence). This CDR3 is CASSTGTTTSYNEQFF. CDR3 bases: TGTGCCAGTAGTACCGGGACTACAACCTCCTACAATGAGCAGTTCTTC.

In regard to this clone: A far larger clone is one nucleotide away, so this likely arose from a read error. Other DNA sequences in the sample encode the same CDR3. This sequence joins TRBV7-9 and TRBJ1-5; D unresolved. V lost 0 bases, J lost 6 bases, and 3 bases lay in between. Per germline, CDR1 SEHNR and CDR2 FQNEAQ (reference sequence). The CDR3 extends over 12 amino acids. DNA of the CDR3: TGTGCCAGCAGCTTAGCGGGTCAGCCCCAGCATTTT. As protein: CASSLAGQPQHF.

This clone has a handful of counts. CDR3 amino acids: CAISVGGAGTQYF. In DNA, the CDR3 is TGTGCCATCTCGGTGGGGGGAGCCGGGACCCAGTACTTC. The genes are TRBV10-3 and TRBJ2-5; the D gene is possibly TRBD2 (6 bases). CDR1 is ENHRY, CDR2 SYGVKD, per germline. Trimming cost V 8 bases and J 7 bases, with 17 bases left between them. The CDR3 consists of 13 residues.

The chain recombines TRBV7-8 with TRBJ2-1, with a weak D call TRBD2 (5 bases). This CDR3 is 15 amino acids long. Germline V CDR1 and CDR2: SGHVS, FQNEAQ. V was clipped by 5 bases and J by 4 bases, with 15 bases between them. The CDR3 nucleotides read TGTGCCAGCAGCCTACGGAGCGGACTTTACAATGAGCAGTTCTTC. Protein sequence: CASSLRSGLYNEQFF.